These 8 T cell receptor beta chains were sequenced from one sample in a study of cytomegalovirus exposure and HLA in healthy donors. Researchers ran the PCR with 60 Vbeta and 13 Jbeta primers. Libraries were prepared by immunoSEQ multiplex PCR; TCRdb keeps only in-frame clonotypes and omits some of them. The table has fewer than 110,000 clones, around 74% seen once. Sequenced input: PBMCs. The receptors originated from a woman aged 35 to 49 in good health and CMV-seropositive.

A single count supports this clone. The J gene is TRBJ1-1, the V gene TRBV4-3, with no clear D. Trimming stripped 1 base from V and 0 bases from J, with 6 bases between. This CDR3 has 14 amino acids. Germline V gives CDR1 LGHNA, CDR2 YSLEER. The CDR3 coding sequence is TGCGCCAGCAGCCAAGGAAGCCTGAACACTGAAGCTTTCTTT. Its protein is CASSQGSLNTEAFF.

The chain carries TRBV29-1 and TRBJ1-1; weak D call: TRBD1 (6 bases). The V gene lost 5 bases and the J gene lost 3 bases, with 16 bases spanning the gap. Germline CDR1 is SQVTM and CDR2 is ANQGSEA. The CDR3 totals 14 residues. The CDR3 region has the DNA TGCAGCGTTCATCGACAGGAATGGGACACTGAAGCTTTCTTT. As protein: CSVHRQEWDTEAFF.

The chain uses TRBV5-1 and TRBJ2-3, with 7 positions matching TRBD1. This CDR3 has 15 amino acids. The V and J ends lost 4 bases and 4 bases, in that order; junction bases with no gene match: 9. The germline gives CDR1 SGHRS, CDR2 YFSETQ. CDR3 coding DNA: TGCGCCAGCAGCGGAACAGGGGATGGGGCAGATACGCAGTATTTT. Amino acids: CASSGTGDGADTQYF.

The V gene is TRBV7-2, the J gene TRBJ2-7; TRBD2 is a possible D gene (5 bases). The germline gives CDR1 SGHTA, CDR2 FQGNSA. The CDR3 is made up of 16 amino acids. Trimming shortened V by 1 base and J by 3 bases, and 16 bases separated the two germline ends. The CDR3 region is CASSLGGAVRVYEQYF. The CDR3, as DNA: TGTGCCAGCAGCTTAGGGGGAGCGGTTAGGGTCTACGAGCAGTACTTC.

The CDR3: CASKTGDRRNSPLHF. CDR3 nucleotides: TGTGCCAGCAAGACGGGTGACAGGCGAAATTCACCCCTCCACTTT. This chain connects TRBV6-5 to TRBJ1-6, with a tentative D call TRBD1 (6 bases). CDR1 and CDR2 (germline): MNHEY, SVGAGI. V gave up 7 bases and J gave up 7 bases, with 17 bases separating them. The CDR3 length is 15 residues.

This clone was picked up one time. This sequence joins TRBV7-2 and TRBJ2-1; no reliable D call. V was cut by 2 bases and J by 2 bases, with 16 bases left in between. Germline CDR1 and CDR2: SGHTA and FQGNSA. CDR3 length: 17 residues. The CDR3 sequence: CASSLSGTGYAYNEQFF. CDR3 sequence (DNA): TGTGCCAGCAGCTTATCGGGTACCGGGTACGCCTACAATGAGCAGTTCTTC.

With regard to this clone: The sample has other DNA sequences that encode this CDR3 too. The rearrangement links TRBV6-5 to TRBJ1-2; unclear D gene. With 2 bases removed from V and 1 base from J, the gap between germline ends came to 8 bases. From germline, CDR1 is MNHEY and CDR2 SVGAGI. This CDR3 has 14 amino acids. Here the CDR3 DNA reads TGTGCCAGCAGTTACAGTGGCGGTAACTATGGCTACACCTTC. It translates to CASSYSGGNYGYTF.

The CDR3 here is CASSPWGGSTGNTIYF. As DNA, the CDR3 is TGTGCCAGCAGCCCCTGGGGGGGGTCCACAGGAAACACCATATATTTT. This sequence joins TRBV5-4 and TRBJ1-3, with TRBD1 as a possible D gene (5 bases). Germline V lookup: CDR1 SGHNT, CDR2 YYREEE (reference sequence). This CDR3 contains 16 residues. Trimming stripped 4 bases from V and 4 bases from J, with 18 bases between.